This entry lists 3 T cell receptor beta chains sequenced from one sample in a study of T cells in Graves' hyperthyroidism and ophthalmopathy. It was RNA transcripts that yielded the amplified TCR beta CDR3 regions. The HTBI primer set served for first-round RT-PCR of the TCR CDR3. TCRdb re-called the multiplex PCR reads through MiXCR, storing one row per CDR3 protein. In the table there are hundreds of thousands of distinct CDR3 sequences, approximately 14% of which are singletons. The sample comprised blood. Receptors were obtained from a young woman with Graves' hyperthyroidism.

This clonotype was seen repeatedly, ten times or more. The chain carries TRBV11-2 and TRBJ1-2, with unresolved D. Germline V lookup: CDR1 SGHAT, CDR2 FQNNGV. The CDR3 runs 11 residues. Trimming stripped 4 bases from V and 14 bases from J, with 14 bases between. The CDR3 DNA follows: TGTGCCAGCAGCTCCGGACCGCTGGGGACCTTC. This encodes CASSSGPLGTF.

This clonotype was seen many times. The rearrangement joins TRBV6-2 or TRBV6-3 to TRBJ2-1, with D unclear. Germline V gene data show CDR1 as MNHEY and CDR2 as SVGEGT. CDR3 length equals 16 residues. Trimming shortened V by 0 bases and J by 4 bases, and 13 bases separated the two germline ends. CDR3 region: CASSYSAPAKYNEQFF. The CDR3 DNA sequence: TGTGCCAGCAGTTACTCCGCCCCGGCCAAGTACAATGAGCAGTTCTTC.

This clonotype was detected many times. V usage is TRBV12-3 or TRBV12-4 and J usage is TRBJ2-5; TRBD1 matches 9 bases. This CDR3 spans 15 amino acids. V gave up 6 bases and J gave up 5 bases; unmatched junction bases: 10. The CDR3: CASRTTRTGDETQYF. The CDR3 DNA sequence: TGTGCCAGCAGGACTACGAGGACAGGGGATGAGACCCAGTACTTC.